Each of the 27 T cell receptor beta chains below was sequenced from the same sample in a study of shared clonotypes between healthy human individuals. Terminally differentiated effector memory CD45RA+ cells were left out of the naive CD8 fraction, which was CD45RO-negative and positively selected for CCR7. Profiled with immunoSEQ multiplex PCR; TCRdb holds only in-frame clones, not every one. Counted here are approximately 2,200,000 clones, 90% to 95% occurring once; the ten biggest clones make up more than 1.5%. The sequenced sample consisted of naive CD8+ T cells from PBMCs. The receptors derive from a man in his late teens or twenties in good health. Some clones in this sample may be carry-over from other donors' samples.

The gene calls are TRBV7-6 and TRBJ2-1; 7 bases fit TRBD1. The junction had 5 bases not matched to a gene; V was cut back by 5 bases and J by 7 bases. The germline V gene has CDR1 SGHVS and CDR2 FNYEAQ. This CDR3 has 13 amino acids. The CDR3 nucleotides read TGTGCCAGCAGCATTACCAGGGGGAATGAGCAGTTCTTC. This sequence encodes CASSITRGNEQFF.

This clone was detected only once. This chain links TRBV7-9 with TRBJ2-1; D tentatively fits TRBD1 or TRBD2 (7 bases each). Germline lookup yields CDR1 SEHNR and CDR2 FQNEAQ (reference sequence). The CDR3 has 15 amino acids. Trimming took 4 bases from V and 4 from J, leaving 14 bases between them. The CDR3 sequence: CASSSPGGDYNEQFF. In nucleotides, the CDR3 is TGTGCCAGCAGCTCCCCAGGGGGGGATTACAATGAGCAGTTCTTC.

Written as DNA, the CDR3 is TGTGCCACCAGCGCCCAGGAGCTGTGGTCCGGGGAGCTGTTTTTT. This encodes CATSAQELWSGELFF. The V gene is TRBV15, the J gene TRBJ2-2; no firm D call. The CDR3 spans 15 residues. CDR1 and CDR2 from the germline V gene are LNHNV and YYDKDF (reference sequence). Trimming removed 5 bases from V and 6 bases from J, with 16 bases in between. The entire variable domain, with the rest obtained from reference TRBV15 and TRBJ2-2, is as follows: DAMVIQNPRYQVTQFGKPVTLSCSQTLNHNVMYWYQQKSSQAPKLLFHYYDKDFNNEADTPDNFQSRRPNTSFCFLDIRSPGLGDTAMYLCATSAQELWSGELFFGEGSRLTVL.

V usage is TRBV7-6 and J usage is TRBJ2-3, with D unresolved. The CDR3 is 16 amino acids. The germline gives CDR1 SGHVS, CDR2 FNYEAQ. V was pared by 4 bases and J by 2 bases, with 16 bases between. CDR3 protein: CASSSRRVSPTDTQYF. The CDR3 nucleotides read TGTGCCAGCAGCTCCAGAAGAGTGTCCCCCACAGATACGCAGTATTTT.

The chain is built from TRBV27 and TRBJ1-4; 8 bases align to TRBD1. Germline CDR1 MNHEY, CDR2 SMNVEV (reference sequence). V trimming: 6 bases; J trimming: 4 bases; junction bases outside the gene matches: 1. The CDR3 is 13 residues long. CDR3 coding DNA: TGTGCCAGCAGCACAGGGGGTAATGAAAAACTGTTTTTT. As protein: CASSTGGNEKLFF.

The chain uses TRBV10-2 and TRBJ2-2; 7 bases agree with TRBD2. The CDR3 is made up of 14 amino acids. Germline CDR1 is WSHSY and CDR2 is SAAADI. V was clipped by 6 bases and J by 4 bases; unmatched bases: 5. The chain's CDR3 is CASSPSSGTGELFF. The CDR3 nucleotides are TGCGCCAGCAGCCCCTCTAGCGGCACCGGGGAGCTGTTTTTT.

Details on this clone: The same CDR3 is also encoded by other DNA sequences in this sample. J is TRBJ1-2 and V is TRBV29-1; D not resolved. The CDR3 contains 15 residues. Trimming pared 4 bases from V and 3 bases from J, leaving 18 bases between. The germline CDR1 and CDR2 sequences are SQVTM and ANQGSEA. Here the CDR3 DNA reads TGCAGCGTTGGTGTGGGGAGCGGAAGGGACTATGGCTACACCTTC. Its translation: CSVGVGSGRDYGYTF.

This clone was seen more than once but under ten times. The V gene is TRBV27, the J gene TRBJ1-5; no definite D call. The germline CDR1 and CDR2 sequences are MNHEY and SMNVEV (reference sequence). Trimming took off 0 bases at V and 6 bases at J, with 15 bases between the two ends. This CDR3 is built from 16 residues. CDR3 residues: CASSLSGYSFAQPQHF. The CDR3 nucleotides are TGTGCCAGCAGTTTATCGGGGTACAGTTTTGCTCAGCCCCAGCATTTT.

The CDR3 here is CASSQDLRANEKLFF. The CDR3 DNA reads TGCGCCAGCAGCCAAGACCTCAGGGCTAATGAAAAACTGTTTTTT. The chain employs TRBV4-1 and TRBJ1-4; the D gene is possibly TRBD1 (5 bases). V gave up 0 bases and J gave up 3 bases, with 8 bases separating them. This CDR3 contains 15 residues. Germline lookup yields CDR1 MGHRA and CDR2 YSYEKL.

The count of this clone is one. This rearrangement joins TRBV29-1 to TRBJ1-2; no firm D call. Trimming left V 3 bases short and J 8 bases short, with 10 bases between. This CDR3 comprises 11 residues. Germline values: CDR1 SQVTM, CDR2 ANQGSEA. The CDR3: CSVDSTGGYTF. The CDR3 bases are TGCAGCGTTGATTCGACGGGGGGCTACACCTTC.

The V gene is TRBV6-6, the J gene TRBJ2-1; 12 bases are a match to TRBD2. V was clipped by 6 bases and J by 6 bases; unmatched bases: 6. Germline loops: CDR1 MNHNY, CDR2 SVGAGI (reference sequence). The CDR3 contains 15 residues. CDR3 in amino acids: CASRETSGRLNEQFF. The DNA for the CDR3 is TGTGCCAGCAGGGAAACTAGCGGGAGGCTCAATGAGCAGTTCTTC.

The chain combines TRBV29-1 with TRBJ2-7; 9 bases are shared with TRBD2. Germline CDR1 is SQVTM and CDR2 is ANQGSEA. The ends lost 6 bases at V and 3 bases at J; junction bases unmatched: 12. The CDR3 is 15 residues long. The CDR3: CSVLGGSGRFYEQYF. The DNA for the CDR3 is TGCAGCGTACTAGGTGGTAGCGGGAGATTCTACGAGCAGTACTTC.

The gene calls are TRBV30 and TRBJ1-2; D is perhaps TRBD1 (6 bases). This CDR3 comprises 13 residues. Trimming took 5 bases from V and 7 from J, leaving 17 bases between them. Germline loops: CDR1 GTSNPN, CDR2 SVGIG (reference sequence). The CDR3 DNA reads TGTGCCTGGGCGGGGGGCGCCTCCATTGGCTACACCTTC. It is translated as CAWAGGASIGYTF.

The chain is built from TRBV28 and TRBJ2-7, with 7 bases aligning to TRBD2. The V gene's germline CDR1 is MDHEN and CDR2 SYDVKM. The V segment lost 3 bases and the J segment 2 bases; nucleotides outside the gene matches: 7. The CDR3 length is 15 residues. DNA of the CDR3: TGTGCCAGCAGTTTTGTGGGGGGGGTGGCCTACGAGCAGTACTTC. Amino acid sequence: CASSFVGGVAYEQYF.

V gene TRBV27 combines with J gene TRBJ2-1, with TRBD2 identical over 8 bases. The V and J ends lost 4 bases and 3 bases, in that order; junction bases with no gene match: 11. The CDR3 contains 17 residues. Germline V gene sequence: CDR1 MNHEY, CDR2 SMNVEV (reference sequence). Here the CDR3 reads CASSSRKAGVSYNEQFF. CDR3 DNA sequence: TGTGCCAGCAGTTCACGAAAAGCGGGAGTTAGCTACAATGAGCAGTTCTTC.

As to this clone: Germline is not matched at one junction end, which may reflect a read error. The J gene is TRBJ2-2, the V gene TRBV4-1; 9 nucleotides align to TRBD1. From germline, CDR1 is MGHRA and CDR2 YSYEKL. This CDR3 comprises 16 residues. This CDR3 is CASTQAQGAHTGELFF. In DNA, the CDR3 is TGCGCCAGCACCCAAGCACAGGGGGCCCACACCGGGGAGCTGTTTTTT.

This chain uses TRBV29-1 with TRBJ2-1; tentative D call: TRBD2 (5 bases). The CDR3 spans 14 residues. The germline CDR1 and CDR2 sequences are SQVTM and ANQGSEA. V gave up 5 bases and J gave up 5 bases, with 16 bases separating them. The CDR3 sequence is CSVQRPRGNNEQFF. The DNA of the CDR3 is TGCAGCGTTCAGCGGCCCCGGGGAAACAATGAGCAGTTCTTC.

The V gene is TRBV4-1, the J gene TRBJ2-3, with D tentatively TRBD1 or TRBD2 (5 bases each). Trimming pared 2 bases from V and 2 bases from J, leaving 14 bases between. This CDR3 comprises 16 residues. Germline lookup yields CDR1 MGHRA and CDR2 YSYEKL. CDR3 DNA: TGCGCCAGCAGCCAATGGGAGTTAGGGGACACAGATACGCAGTATTTT. Translation: CASSQWELGDTDTQYF.

This chain connects TRBV7-2 to TRBJ2-1; 8 bases map to TRBD2. The CDR3 length is 16 residues. In germline, CDR1 is SGHTA, CDR2 FQGNSA. Trimming cost V 3 bases and J 7 bases; bases outside gene matches: 11. The CDR3 DNA reads as TGTGCCAGCAGCTTCGGACCGGGACTAGTACGGAATGAGCAGTTCTTC. Amino acid sequence: CASSFGPGLVRNEQFF.

Details on this clone: This specimen includes other DNA sequences encoding the same CDR3. This chain joins TRBV29-1 and TRBJ1-1; possible D gene TRBD1, 5 bases. The CDR3 contains 12 residues. Trimming shortened V by 4 bases and J by 6 bases, and 12 bases separated the two germline ends. Per the germline V gene, CDR1 is SQVTM and CDR2 is ANQGSEA. The CDR3 loop reads CSVVGGRPEAFF. In DNA, the CDR3 is TGCAGCGTTGTCGGGGGGAGGCCTGAAGCTTTCTTT.

The CDR3 sequence: CATSLSGQGDTDTQYF. The CDR3 DNA reads as TGTGCCACCAGCCTTTCGGGACAGGGAGACACAGATACGCAGTATTTT. The chain uses TRBV15 and TRBJ2-3; 9 bases agree with TRBD1. The J segment lost 2 bases and the V segment lost 5 bases, leaving 8 bases of the junction unmatched. The CDR3 runs 16 residues. CDR1 is LNHNV, CDR2 YYDKDF, per germline (reference sequence).

CDR3 sequence reads: CASSEFTGGSYNEQFF. The CDR3 DNA follows: TGTGCCAGCAGTGAATTCACCGGGGGATCCTACAATGAGCAGTTCTTC. The V gene is TRBV25-1, the J gene TRBJ2-1, with D possibly TRBD2 on 6 matching bases. CDR3 length: 16 residues. V lost 1 base, J lost 1 base, and 11 bases lay in between. Germline V gene sequence: CDR1 MGHDK, CDR2 SYGVNS.

The CDR3: CASSVSRVEEHRSGANVLTF. CDR3 nucleotides: TGTGCCAGCAGCGTAAGTCGGGTTGAGGAACATCGCTCTGGGGCCAACGTCCTGACTTTC. The V call is TRBV9, the J call TRBJ2-6, with no clear D. V was cut by 1 base and J by 0 bases, with 20 bases left in between. Germline V gene data show CDR1 as SGDLS and CDR2 as YYNGEE. This CDR3 contains 20 residues.

The genes are TRBV9 and TRBJ2-5; 8 bases match TRBD2. The germline V gene encodes CDR1 SGDLS and CDR2 YYNGEE. Losses at the gene ends were 3 bases for V and 1 base for J; bases not matched to a gene: 5. The CDR3 has 15 residues. In DNA form, the CDR3 reads TGTGCCAGCAGCGCCCTAGCGGGTTCCCAAGAGACCCAGTACTTC. Protein product: CASSALAGSQETQYF.

The chain links TRBV10-3 to TRBJ2-5, with D possibly matching TRBD2 (5 bases). This CDR3 contains 15 residues. Germline V gene data show CDR1 as ENHRY and CDR2 as SYGVKD. V lost 4 bases, J lost 2 bases, and 14 bases lay in between. CDR3 sequence reads: CAISGGAERQETQYF. In DNA, the CDR3 is TGTGCCATCAGTGGAGGAGCGGAGCGACAAGAGACCCAGTACTTC.

The rearrangement uses TRBV27 and TRBJ2-1; D is unresolved. Germline V gene lookup returns CDR1 MNHEY and CDR2 SMNVEV (reference sequence). The CDR3 is 14 amino acids. V lost 3 bases, J lost 6 bases, and 12 bases lay in between. For the CDR3, the DNA is TGTGCCAGCAGTTTTATAGGATCGGGCAATGAGCAGTTCTTC. Its protein product is CASSFIGSGNEQFF.

This clone has only one observation. CDR3 amino acids: CASSFGVADTQYF. CDR3 DNA: TGTGCCAGCAGCTTTGGGGTGGCAGATACGCAGTATTTT. The genes are TRBV9 and TRBJ2-3; D is undetermined. Germline V gene sequence: CDR1 SGDLS, CDR2 YYNGEE. Trimming took 4 bases from V and 4 from J, leaving 10 bases between them. This CDR3 is 13 amino acids long.